This T cell receptor beta chain was captured in a study of blood T cells in healthy people across ages. The study, taken as a whole, reports: Older age went with lower TCR beta diversity per million T cells, in a roughly linear way. Unsorted PBMCs blocked a conclusive comparison of naive and antigen-experienced cells.

The draw of peripheral blood yielded roughly 10 milliliters from each donor. Per-sample yields of isolated PBMCs were at least 7 million. The germline gives CDR1 SGHRS, CDR2 YFSETQ. This CDR3 region has 15 residues. To note about this clonotype: Antigen specificity is unknown.

A sample-barcoded 5' primer and a J-beta primer mix were used in a second PCR of about 6 to 12 cycles. TCRdb reanalysed the 5' RACE reads using MiXCR and keeps one entry per CDR3 protein. The repertoire consists of 550,000 to 750,000 distinct CDR3 sequences, with around 21% occurring once and the leading ten covering roughly 3.6%. The chain couples TRBV5-1 to TRBJ2-5; 9 nucleotides match TRBD1. The DNA end lines up better with TRBJ2-7; the J call may be wrong. Sequenced input: blood. The clonotype originates from a man between 65 and 85 years old in good health. CDR3 region: CASSQPDRGTYEQYF. As DNA, the CDR3 is TGCGCCAGCAGCCAACCGGACAGGGGCACCTACGAGCAGTACTTC.